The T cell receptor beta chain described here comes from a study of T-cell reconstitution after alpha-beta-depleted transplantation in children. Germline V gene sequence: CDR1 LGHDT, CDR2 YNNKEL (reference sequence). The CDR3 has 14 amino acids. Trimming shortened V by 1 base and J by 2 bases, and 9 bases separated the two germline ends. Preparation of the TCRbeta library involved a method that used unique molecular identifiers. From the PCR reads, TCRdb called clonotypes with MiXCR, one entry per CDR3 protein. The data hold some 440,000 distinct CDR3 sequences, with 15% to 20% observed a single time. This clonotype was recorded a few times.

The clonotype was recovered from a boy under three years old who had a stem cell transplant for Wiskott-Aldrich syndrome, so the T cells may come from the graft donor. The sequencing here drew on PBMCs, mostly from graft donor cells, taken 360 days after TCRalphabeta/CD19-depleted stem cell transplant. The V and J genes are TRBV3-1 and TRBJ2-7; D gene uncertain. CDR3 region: CASSQVYSAYEQYF. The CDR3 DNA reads TGTGCCAGCAGCCAAGTCTACTCCGCCTACGAGCAGTACTTC.